The clone carrying this T cell receptor beta chain was seen ten or more times. What it binds is not known. From 300 to 400 ng of RNA, a library with molecular barcoded alpha/delta and beta/gamma adaptors was made. TCRdb called the reads again in MiXCR, with one record for every CDR3 protein. Of approximately 45,000 distinct CDR3 sequences in the sample, less than 20% were seen once. Per germline, CDR1 SGHRS and CDR2 YFSETQ. The trim removed 1 base at V and 7 bases at J, leaving 4 bases unmatched. The CDR3 is 16 amino acids. These data originate in a study of read filtering for tumor transcriptome and immune sequencing. Whole-study context: The cohort had around 18 men and 14 women aged roughly 45 to 90, mean about 72 years.

Study-wide results and limits: RNA-seq captured clonotypes less deeply and reliably than IR-seq.

Sequenced: a population of CD138-negative cells sorted from bone marrow. The chain carries TRBV5-1 and TRBJ2-2, with TRBD2 matching 13 bases. The TCR sequence derives from a donor at least 40 years old with multiple myeloma. DNA for the CDR3: TGCGCCAGCAGCTTGAGACTAGCGGGAGGCGGCGGGGAGCTGTTTTTT. Protein: CASSLRLAGGGGELFF.